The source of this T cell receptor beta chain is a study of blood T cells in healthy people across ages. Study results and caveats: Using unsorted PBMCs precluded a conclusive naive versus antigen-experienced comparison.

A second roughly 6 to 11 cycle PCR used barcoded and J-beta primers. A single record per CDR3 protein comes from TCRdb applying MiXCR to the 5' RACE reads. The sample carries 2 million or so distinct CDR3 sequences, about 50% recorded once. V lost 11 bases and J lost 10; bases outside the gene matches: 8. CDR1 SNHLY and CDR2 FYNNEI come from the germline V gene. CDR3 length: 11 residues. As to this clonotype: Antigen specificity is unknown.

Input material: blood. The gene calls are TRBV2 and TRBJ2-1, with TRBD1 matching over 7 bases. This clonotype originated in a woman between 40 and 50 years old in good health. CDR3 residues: CAAPLQGEQFF. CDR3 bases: TGTGCCGCCCCCCTACAGGGGGAGCAGTTCTTC.